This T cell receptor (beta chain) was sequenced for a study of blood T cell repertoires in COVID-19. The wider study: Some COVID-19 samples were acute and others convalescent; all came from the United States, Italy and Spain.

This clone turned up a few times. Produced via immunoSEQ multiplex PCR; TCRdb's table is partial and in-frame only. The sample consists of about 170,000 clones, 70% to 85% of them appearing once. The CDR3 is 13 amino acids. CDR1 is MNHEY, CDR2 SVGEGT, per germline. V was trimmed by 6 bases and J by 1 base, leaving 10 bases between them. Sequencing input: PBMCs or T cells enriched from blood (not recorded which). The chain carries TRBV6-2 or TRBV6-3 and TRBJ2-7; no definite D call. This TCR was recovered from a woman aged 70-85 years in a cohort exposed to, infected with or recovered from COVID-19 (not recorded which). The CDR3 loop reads CASSRASSYEQYF. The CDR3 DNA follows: TGTGCCAGCAGCCGGGCTTCTTCCTACGAGCAGTACTTC.